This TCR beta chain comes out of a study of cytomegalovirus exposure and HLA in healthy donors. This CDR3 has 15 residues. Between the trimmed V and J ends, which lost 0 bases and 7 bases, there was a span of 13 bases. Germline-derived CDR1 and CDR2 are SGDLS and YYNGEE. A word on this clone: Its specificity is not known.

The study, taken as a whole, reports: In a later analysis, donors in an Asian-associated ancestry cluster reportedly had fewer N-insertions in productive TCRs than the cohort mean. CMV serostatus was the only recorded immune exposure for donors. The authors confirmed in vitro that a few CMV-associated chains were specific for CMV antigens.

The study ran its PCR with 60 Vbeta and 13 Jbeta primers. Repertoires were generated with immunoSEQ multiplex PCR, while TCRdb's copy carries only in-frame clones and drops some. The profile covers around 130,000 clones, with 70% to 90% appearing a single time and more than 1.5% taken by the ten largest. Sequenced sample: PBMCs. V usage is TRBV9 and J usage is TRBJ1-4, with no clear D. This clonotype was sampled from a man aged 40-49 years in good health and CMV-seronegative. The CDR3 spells CASSVAAGVPEKLFF. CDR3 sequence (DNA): TGTGCCAGCAGCGTAGCCGCCGGGGTACCTGAAAAACTGTTTTTT. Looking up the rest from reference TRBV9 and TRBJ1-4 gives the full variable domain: DSGVTQTPKHLITATGQRVTLRCSPRSGDLSVYWYQQSLDQGLQFLIQYYNGEERAKGNILERFSAQQFPDLHSELNLSSLELGDSALYFCASSVAAGVPEKLFFGSGTQLSVL.